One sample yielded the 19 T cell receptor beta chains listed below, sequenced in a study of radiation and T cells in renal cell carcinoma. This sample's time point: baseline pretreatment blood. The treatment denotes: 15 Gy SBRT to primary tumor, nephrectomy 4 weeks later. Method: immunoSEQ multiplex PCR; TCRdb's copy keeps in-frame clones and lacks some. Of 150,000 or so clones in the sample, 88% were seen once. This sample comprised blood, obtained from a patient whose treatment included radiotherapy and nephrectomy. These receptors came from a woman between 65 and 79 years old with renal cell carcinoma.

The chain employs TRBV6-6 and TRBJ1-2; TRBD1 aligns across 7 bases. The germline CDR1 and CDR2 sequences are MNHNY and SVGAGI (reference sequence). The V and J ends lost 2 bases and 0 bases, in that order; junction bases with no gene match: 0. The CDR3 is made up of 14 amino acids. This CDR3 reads CASSYGTANYGYTF. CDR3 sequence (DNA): TGTGCCAGCAGTTACGGGACAGCTAACTATGGCTACACCTTC.

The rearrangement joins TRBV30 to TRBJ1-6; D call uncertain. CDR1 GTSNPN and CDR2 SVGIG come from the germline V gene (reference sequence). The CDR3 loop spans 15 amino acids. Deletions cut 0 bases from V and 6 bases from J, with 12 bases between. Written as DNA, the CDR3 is TGTGCCTGGAGTGTGGACGACGGCCCTAATTCACCCCTCCACTTT. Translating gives CAWSVDDGPNSPLHF.

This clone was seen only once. CDR3 loop: CASSRSAREELFF. In DNA, the CDR3 is TGCGCCAGCAGCAGAAGCGCCAGGGAGGAGCTGTTTTTT. This chain connects TRBV10-2 to TRBJ2-2; D possibly corresponds to TRBD1 (5 bases). The CDR3 extends over 13 amino acids. Trimming shortened V by 6 bases and J by 10 bases, and 15 bases separated the two germline ends. CDR1 is WSHSY and CDR2 is SAAADI in the germline V gene.

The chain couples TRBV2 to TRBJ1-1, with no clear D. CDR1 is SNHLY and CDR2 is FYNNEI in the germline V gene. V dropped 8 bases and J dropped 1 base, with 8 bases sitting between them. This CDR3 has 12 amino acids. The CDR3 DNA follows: TGTGCCAGCTGGGATGAGAACACTGAAGCTTTCTTT. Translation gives CASWDENTEAFF. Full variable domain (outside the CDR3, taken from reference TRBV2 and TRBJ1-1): EPEVTQTPSHQVTQMGQEVILRCVPISNHLYFYWYRQILGQKVEFLVSFYNNEISEKSEIFDDQFSVERPDGSNFTLKIRSTKLEDSAMYFCASWDENTEAFFGQGTRLTVV.

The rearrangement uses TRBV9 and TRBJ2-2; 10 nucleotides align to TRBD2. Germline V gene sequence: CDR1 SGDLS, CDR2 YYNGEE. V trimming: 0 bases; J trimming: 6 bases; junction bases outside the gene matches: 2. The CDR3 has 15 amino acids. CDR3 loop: CASSVATSGAGELFF. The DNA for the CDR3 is TGTGCCAGCAGCGTAGCTACTAGCGGGGCCGGGGAGCTGTTTTTT.

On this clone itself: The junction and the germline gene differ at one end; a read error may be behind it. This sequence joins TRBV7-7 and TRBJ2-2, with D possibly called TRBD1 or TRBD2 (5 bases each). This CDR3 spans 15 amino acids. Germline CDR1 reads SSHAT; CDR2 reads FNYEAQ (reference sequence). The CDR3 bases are TGTGCTAGCACCCAGGGACCCTCGAACACCGGGGAGCTGTTTTTT. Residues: CASTQGPSNTGELFF.

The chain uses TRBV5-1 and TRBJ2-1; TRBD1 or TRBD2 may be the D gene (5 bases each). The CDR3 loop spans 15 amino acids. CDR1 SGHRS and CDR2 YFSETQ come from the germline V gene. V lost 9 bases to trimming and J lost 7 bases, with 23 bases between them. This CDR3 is CATNPGTETRNEQFF. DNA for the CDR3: TGCGCCACCAACCCCGGGACGGAGACAAGGAATGAGCAGTTCTTC.

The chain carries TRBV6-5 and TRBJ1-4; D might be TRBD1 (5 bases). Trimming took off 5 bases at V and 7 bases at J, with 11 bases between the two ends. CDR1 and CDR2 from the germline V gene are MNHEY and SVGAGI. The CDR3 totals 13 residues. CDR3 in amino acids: CASSGTALEKLFF. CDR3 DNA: TGTGCCAGCAGTGGGACGGCCCTTGAAAAACTGTTTTTT.

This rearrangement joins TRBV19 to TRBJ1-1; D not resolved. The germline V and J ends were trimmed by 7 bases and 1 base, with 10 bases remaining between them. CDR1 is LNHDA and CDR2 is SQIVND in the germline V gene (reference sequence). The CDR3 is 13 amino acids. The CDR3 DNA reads TGTGCCAGTACCCTCCGGGGGAACACTGAAGCTTTCTTT. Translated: CASTLRGNTEAFF.

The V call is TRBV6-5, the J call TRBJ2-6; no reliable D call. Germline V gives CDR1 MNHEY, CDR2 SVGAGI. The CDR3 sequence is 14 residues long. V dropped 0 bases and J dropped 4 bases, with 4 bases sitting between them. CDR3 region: CASSYSLGANVLTF. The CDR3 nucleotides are TGTGCCAGCAGTTACTCACTCGGGGCCAACGTCCTGACTTTC.

CDR3 in DNA: TGTGCCAGCAGTTACTCGACCGGGACCCAGTACTTC. Its protein is CASSYSTGTQYF. V is TRBV6-5 and J is TRBJ2-5; no firm D call. Germline loops: CDR1 MNHEY, CDR2 SVGAGI. The ends were cut back, 0 bases at V and 7 bases at J, with 6 bases in the middle. This CDR3 has 12 amino acids.

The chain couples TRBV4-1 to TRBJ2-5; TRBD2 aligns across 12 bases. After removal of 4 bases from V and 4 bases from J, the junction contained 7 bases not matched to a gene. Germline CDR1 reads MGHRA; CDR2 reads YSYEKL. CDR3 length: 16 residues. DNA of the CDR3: TGCGCCAGCAGCCGCTCTAGCGGGGGGGCCTTAGAGACCCAGTACTTC. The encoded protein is CASSRSSGGALETQYF.

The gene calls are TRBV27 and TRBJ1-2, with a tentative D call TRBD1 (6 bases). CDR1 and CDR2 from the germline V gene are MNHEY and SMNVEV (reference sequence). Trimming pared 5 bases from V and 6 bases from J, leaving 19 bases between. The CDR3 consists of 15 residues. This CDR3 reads CASSPWLQGGDGYTF. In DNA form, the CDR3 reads TGTGCCAGCAGTCCTTGGTTACAAGGGGGGGATGGCTACACCTTC.

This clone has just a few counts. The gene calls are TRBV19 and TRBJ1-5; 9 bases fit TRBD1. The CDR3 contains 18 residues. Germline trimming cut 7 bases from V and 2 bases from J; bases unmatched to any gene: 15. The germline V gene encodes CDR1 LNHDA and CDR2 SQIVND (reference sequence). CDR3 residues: CASTPRGQGTLRNQPQHF. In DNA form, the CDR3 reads TGTGCCAGTACCCCTAGGGGACAGGGCACTCTTCGCAATCAGCCCCAGCATTTT.

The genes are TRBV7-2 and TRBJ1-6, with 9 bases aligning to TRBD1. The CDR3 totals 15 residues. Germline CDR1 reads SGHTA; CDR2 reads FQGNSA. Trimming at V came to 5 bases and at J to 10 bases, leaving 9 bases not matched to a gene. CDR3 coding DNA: TGTGCCAGCAGCCCGGAGGGACAGGGTACGTCACCCCTCCACTTT. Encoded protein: CASSPEGQGTSPLHF.

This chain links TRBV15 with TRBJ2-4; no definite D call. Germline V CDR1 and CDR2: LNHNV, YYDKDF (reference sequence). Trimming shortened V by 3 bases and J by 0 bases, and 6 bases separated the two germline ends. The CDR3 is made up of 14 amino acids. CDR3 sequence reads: CATSRTKAKNIQYF. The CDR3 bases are TGTGCCACCAGCAGGACCAAAGCCAAAAACATTCAGTACTTC. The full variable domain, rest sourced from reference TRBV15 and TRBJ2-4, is DAMVIQNPRYQVTQFGKPVTLSCSQTLNHNVMYWYQQKSSQAPKLLFHYYDKDFNNEADTPDNFQSRRPNTSFCFLDIRSPGLGDTAMYLCATSRTKAKNIQYFGAGTRLSVL.

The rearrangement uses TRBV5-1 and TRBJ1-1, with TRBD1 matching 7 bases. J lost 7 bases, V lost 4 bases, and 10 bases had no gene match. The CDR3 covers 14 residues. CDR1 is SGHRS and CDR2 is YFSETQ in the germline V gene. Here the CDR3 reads CASSLGTAVGEAFF. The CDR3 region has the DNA TGCGCCAGCAGCCTCGGGACAGCGGTGGGTGAAGCTTTCTTT.

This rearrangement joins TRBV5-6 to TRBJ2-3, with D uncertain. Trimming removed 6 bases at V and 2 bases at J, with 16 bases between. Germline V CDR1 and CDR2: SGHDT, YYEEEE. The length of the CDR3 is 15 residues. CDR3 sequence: CASTHDQGDTDTQYF. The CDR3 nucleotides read TGTGCCAGCACCCATGACCAAGGTGACACAGATACGCAGTATTTT.

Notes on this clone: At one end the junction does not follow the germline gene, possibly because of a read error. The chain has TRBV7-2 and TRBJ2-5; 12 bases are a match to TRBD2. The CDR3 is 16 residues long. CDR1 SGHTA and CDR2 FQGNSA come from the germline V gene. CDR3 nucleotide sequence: TGTGCCAGCAGCCTAGCCCCTAGCGGGGGGGCACAGACCCAGTACTTC. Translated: CASSLAPSGGAQTQYF.